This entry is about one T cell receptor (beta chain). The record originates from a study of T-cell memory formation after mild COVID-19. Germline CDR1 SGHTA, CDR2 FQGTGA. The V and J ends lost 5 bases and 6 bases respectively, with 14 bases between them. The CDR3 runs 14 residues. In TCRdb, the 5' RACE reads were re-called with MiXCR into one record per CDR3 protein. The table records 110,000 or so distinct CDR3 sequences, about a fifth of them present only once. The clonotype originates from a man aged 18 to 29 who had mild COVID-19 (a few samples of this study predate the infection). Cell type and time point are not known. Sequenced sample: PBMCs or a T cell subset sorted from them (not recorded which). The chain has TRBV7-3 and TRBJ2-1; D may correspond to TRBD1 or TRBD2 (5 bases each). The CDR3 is CASSQGVLGNEQFF. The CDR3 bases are TGTGCCAGCAGCCAAGGGGTACTAGGCAATGAGCAGTTCTTC.